The present T cell receptor (beta chain) was sequenced within a study of shared clonotypes between healthy human individuals. Study results and caveats: Clonotypes shared by all four donors outscored non-shared clonotypes in generation probability. Among the subsets, naive ones generally showed larger estimated richness than memory ones.

About this clone itself: Its matching antigen is unknown.

The study drew its donors from healthy HIV-negative adults without recent acute infections or vaccinations. CD4+ cells were split into CD45RA+ naive and CD45RA-negative memory subsets. Trimming left V 0 bases short and J 4 bases short, with 15 bases between. The CDR3 length is 16 residues. The data were produced by immunoSEQ multiplex PCR, yet TCRdb's version contains in-frame clones alone and is incomplete. This sample has hundreds of thousands of clones; around 72% occur once, and the top ten carry around 1.6%. This TCR derives from a woman under 40 in good health. The specimen sequenced was memory CD4+ T cells sorted from blood. Documented subset: CD45RA-negative fraction. This chain joins TRBV23-1 and TRBJ2-5, with a tentative D call TRBD2 (6 bases). TRBV23-1 is annotated as an ORF whose role is uncertain. The CDR3 bases are TGCGCCAGCAGTCAATCTCCGGGACTTCTCAGAGAGACCCAGTACTTC. Its protein is CASSQSPGLLRETQYF.